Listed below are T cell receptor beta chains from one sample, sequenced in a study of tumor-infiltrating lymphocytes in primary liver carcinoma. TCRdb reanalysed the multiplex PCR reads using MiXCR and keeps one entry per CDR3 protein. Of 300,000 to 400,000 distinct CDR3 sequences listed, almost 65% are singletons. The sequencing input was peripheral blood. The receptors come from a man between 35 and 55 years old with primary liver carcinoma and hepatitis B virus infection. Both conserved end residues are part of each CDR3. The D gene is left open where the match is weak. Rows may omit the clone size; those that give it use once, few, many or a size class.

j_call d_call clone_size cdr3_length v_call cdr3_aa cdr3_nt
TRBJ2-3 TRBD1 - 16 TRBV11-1 CVSSYRDRTSTDTQYF TGTGTCAGCAGCTACCGGGACAGGACCTCCACAGATACGCAGTATTTT
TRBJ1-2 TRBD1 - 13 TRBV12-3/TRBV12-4 CTSSRTGEYGYTF TGTACCAGCAGTAGGACAGGAGAATACGGCTACACCTTC
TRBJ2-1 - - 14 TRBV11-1 CASRLARVYNEQFF TGTGCTAGCCGCTTAGCCCGCGTCTACAATGAGCAGTTCTTC
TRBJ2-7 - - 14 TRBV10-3 CATSEGRLGYERYF TGTGCCACCAGTGAGGGGAGATTGGGCTACGAGCGGTACTTC
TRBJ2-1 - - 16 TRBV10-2 CASNALAGRSYNEQFF TGCGCCAGCAATGCCTTGGCGGGAAGGTCCTACAATGAGCAGTTCTTC
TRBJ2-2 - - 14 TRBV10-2 CASSDCGCTGELFF TGCGCCAGCAGTGACTGTGGGTGCACCGGGGAGCTGTTTTTT
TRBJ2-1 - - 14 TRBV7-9 CASSFPETYNEQFF TGTGCCAGCAGCTTCCCGGAAACCTACAATGAGCAGTTCTTC
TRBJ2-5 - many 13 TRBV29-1 CSAQSNVQETQYF TGCAGCGCGCAAAGTAATGTCCAAGAGACCCAGTACTTC
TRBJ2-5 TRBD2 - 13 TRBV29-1 CSVTTSGSATQYF TGCAGCGTGACGACTAGCGGGAGTGCGACCCAGTATTTC
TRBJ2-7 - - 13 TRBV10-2 CATFGGEAHEQYF TGCGCCACCTTTGGGGGAGAGGCCCACGAGCAGTACTTC
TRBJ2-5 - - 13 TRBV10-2 CASSEALGVPQYF TGCGCCAGCAGTGAGGCCCTCGGGGTTCCCCAGTACTTC
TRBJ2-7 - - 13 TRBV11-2 CASILSGGYEQYF TGTGCCAGCATCCTCTCAGGAGGGTACGAGCAGTACTTC
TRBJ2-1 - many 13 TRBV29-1 CSVERVRGTEQFF TGCAGCGTTGAACGGGTTCGGGGCACTGAGCAGTTCTTC
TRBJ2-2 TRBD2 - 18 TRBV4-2 CASNQGTSGSLNPGELFF TGTGCCAGCAACCAAGGGACTAGCGGGAGTCTAAATCCCGGGGAGCTCTTTTTT
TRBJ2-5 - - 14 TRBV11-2 CASSLAAAKRTQYF TGTGCTAGCAGCTTAGCGGCAGCCAAGAGAACCCAGTACTTC
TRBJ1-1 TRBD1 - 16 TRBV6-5 CASSYYTGTGKTEAFF TGTGCCAGCAGTTACTATACTGGGACAGGGAAGACTGAAGCTTTCTTT
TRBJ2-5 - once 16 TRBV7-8 CASSPLIVKFQETQYF TGTGCCAGCAGCCCCCTGATTGTCAAGTTCCAAGAGACCCAGTACTTC
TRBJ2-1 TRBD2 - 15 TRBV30 CAWDGRGAAYNEQFF TGTGCCTGGGACGGGAGGGGAGCGGCCTACAATGAGCAGTTCTTC
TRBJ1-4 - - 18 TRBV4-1 CASSQDRGSEATNEKLFF TGCGCCAGCAGCCAAGATCGGGGCAGCGAAGCAACTAATGAAAAACTGTTTTTT
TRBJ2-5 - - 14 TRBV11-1 CVSSLGSRQETQYF TGTGTCAGCAGCTTAGGGAGTCGGCAAGAGACCCAGTACTTC
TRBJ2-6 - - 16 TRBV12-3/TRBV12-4 CVSSSGRDSGANVLTF TGTGTCAGCAGCTCGGGCCGCGACTCTGGGGCCAACGTCCTGACTTTC
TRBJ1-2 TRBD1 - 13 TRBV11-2 CVNSVSGGNGHSF TGTGTCAACAGCGTGTCAGGGGGCAATGGCCACAGCTTC
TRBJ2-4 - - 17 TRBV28 CASSPVDGGAGKNIQYF TGTGCCAGCAGTCCCGTCGACGGGGGCGCCGGGAAAAACATTCAGTACTTC